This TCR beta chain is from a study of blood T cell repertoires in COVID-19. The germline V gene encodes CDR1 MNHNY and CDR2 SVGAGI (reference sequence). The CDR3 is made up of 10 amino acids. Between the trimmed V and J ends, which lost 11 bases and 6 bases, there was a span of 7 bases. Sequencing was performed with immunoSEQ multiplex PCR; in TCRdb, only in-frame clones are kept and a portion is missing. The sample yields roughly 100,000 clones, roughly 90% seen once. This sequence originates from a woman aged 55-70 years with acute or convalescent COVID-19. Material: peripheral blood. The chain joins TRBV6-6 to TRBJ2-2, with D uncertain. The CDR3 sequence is CASRSGELFF. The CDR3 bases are TGTGCCTCCCGGTCCGGGGAGCTGTTTTTT.